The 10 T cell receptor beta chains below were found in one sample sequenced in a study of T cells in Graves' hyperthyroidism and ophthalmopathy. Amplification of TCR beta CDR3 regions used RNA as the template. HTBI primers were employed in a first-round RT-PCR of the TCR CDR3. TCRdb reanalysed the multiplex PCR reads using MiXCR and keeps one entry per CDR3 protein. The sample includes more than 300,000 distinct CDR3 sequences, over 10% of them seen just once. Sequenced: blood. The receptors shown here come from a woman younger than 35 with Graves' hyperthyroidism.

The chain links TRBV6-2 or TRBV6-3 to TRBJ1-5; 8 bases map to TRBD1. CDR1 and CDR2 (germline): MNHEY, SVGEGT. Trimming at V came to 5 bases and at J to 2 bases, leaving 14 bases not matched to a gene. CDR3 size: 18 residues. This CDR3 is CASSTETGAQRGNQPQHF. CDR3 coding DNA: TGTGCCAGCAGTACTGAGACAGGGGCGCAAAGGGGCAATCAGCCCCAGCATTTT.

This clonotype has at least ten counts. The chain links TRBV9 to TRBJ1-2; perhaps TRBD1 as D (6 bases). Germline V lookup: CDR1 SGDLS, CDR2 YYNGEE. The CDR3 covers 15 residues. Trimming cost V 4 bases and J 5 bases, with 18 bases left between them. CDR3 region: CASSPRGQGRYGYTF. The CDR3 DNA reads TGTGCCAGCAGCCCCCGAGGCCAGGGGCGGTATGGCTACACCTTC.

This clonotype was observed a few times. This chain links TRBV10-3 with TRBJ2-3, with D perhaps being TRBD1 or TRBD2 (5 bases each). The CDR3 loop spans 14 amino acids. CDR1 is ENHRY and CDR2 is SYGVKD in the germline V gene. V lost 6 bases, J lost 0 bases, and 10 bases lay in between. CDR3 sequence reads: CAIRGELSTDTQYF. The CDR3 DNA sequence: TGTGCCATCAGGGGGGAGCTCAGCACAGATACGCAGTATTTT.

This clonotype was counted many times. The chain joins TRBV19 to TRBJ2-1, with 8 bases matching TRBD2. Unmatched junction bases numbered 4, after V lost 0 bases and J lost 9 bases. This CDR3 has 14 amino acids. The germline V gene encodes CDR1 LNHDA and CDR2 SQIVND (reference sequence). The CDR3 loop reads CASSIEATSVEQFF. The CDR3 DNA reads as TGTGCCAGTAGTATAGAAGCGACTAGCGTTGAGCAGTTCTTC.

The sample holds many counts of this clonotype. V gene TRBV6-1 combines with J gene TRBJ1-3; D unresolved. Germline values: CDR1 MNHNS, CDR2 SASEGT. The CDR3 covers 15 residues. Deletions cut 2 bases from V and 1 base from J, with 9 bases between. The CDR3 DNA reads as TGTGCCAGCAGTGAATACTACGATTCTGGAAACACCATATATTTT. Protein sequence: CASSEYYDSGNTIYF.

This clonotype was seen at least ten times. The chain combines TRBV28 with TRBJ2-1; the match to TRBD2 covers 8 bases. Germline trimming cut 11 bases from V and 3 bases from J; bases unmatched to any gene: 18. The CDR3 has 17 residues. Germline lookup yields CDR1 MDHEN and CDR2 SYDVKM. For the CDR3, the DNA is TGTGCCCACAGTTTATCCCCGGGAGGGATTTTCTACAATGAGCAGTTCTTC. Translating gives CAHSLSPGGIFYNEQFF.

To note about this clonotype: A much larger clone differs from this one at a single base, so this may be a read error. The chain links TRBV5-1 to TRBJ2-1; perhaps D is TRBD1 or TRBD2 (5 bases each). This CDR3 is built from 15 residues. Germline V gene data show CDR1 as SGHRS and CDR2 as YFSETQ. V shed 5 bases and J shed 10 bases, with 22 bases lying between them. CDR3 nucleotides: TGCGCCAGCAGACGCGAGGTCCCGGGACCTTACGAGCAGTTCTTC. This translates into CASRREVPGPYEQFF.

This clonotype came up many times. This CDR3 is CATSRGTAPRETQYF. The CDR3, as DNA: TGTGCCACCAGCAGAGGGACAGCTCCAAGGGAGACCCAGTACTTC. V usage is TRBV15 and J usage is TRBJ2-5; D is possibly TRBD1 (6 bases). Germline V gives CDR1 LNHNV, CDR2 YYDKDF (reference sequence). The length of the CDR3 is 15 residues. The ends were cut back, 1 base at V and 5 bases at J, with 14 bases in the middle. The full variable domain, in which reference TRBV15 and TRBJ2-5 provide the parts outside the CDR3, is DAMVIQNPRYQVTQFGKPVTLSCSQTLNHNVMYWYQQKSSQAPKLLFHYYDKDFNNEADTPDNFQSRRPNTSFCFLDIRSPGLGDTAMYLCATSRGTAPRETQYFGPGTRLLVL.

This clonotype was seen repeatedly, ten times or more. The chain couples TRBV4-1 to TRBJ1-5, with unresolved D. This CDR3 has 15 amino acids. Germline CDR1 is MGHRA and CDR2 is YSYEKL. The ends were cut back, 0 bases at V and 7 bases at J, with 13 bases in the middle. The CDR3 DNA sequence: TGCGCCAGCAGCCAAGATTCGAAGGGATACCAGCCCCAGCATTTT. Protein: CASSQDSKGYQPQHF.

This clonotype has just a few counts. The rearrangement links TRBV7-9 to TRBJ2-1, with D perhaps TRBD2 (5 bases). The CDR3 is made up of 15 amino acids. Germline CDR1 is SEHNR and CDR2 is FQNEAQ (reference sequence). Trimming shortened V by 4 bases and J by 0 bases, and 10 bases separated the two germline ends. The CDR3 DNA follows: TGTGCCAGCAGCTCGGACTTTCTCTCCTACAATGAGCAGTTCTTC. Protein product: CASSSDFLSYNEQFF.